These T cell receptor beta chains were read from a single sample in a study of blood T cells in healthy people across ages. TCRdb re-analysed the 5' RACE reads in MiXCR, keeping a single row per CDR3 protein. Of about 900,000 distinct CDR3 sequences in the sample, 62% were seen once. Source material: blood. These receptors all stem from a man aged 25-45 years in good health. Each CDR3 is given with its conserved first and last residue. D genes are given only for firm matches. Clone sizes are given selectively: once, few, many, or a class where the clone is expanded.

abundance | j_gene | v_gene | d_gene | CDR3nt | CDR3aa
- | TRBJ2-7 | TRBV10-3 | - | TGTGCCACGCTGACAGGCGGGACATCCTACGAGCAGTACTTC | CATLTGGTSYEQYF
- | TRBJ2-1 | TRBV4-3 | TRBD2 | TGCGCCAGCAGCCAAAAGGTCCGATGGCGGTCTAGCGGAAACAATGAGCAGTTCTTC | CASSQKVRWRSSGNNEQFF
- | TRBJ2-5 | TRBV6-2/TRBV6-3 | - | TGTGCCAGCCGAAACCGGGACGTCGAAGAGACCCAGTACTTC | CASRNRDVEETQYF
- | TRBJ2-4 | TRBV7-8 | - | TGTGCCAGCAGCTTAGTTCGGGGTCTCGGGGACATTCAGTACTTC | CASSLVRGLGDIQYF
- | TRBJ1-1 | TRBV2 | - | TGTGCCAGCATTCGTGTGAACACTGAAGCTTTCTTT | CASIRVNTEAFF
- | TRBJ2-5 | TRBV20-1 | - | TGCAGTGCCCCGTTGATGGAGACCCAGTACTTC | CSAPLMETQYF
few | TRBJ2-3 | TRBV4-3 | - | TGCGCCAGCAGCCAGGATTTTGCGACCCTACGGAAAACAGATACGCAGTATTTT | CASSQDFATLRKTDTQYF
- | TRBJ2-1 | TRBV7-2 | TRBD2 | TGTGCCAGTAGCTTAGTGGCTAGCGGGGGGCTTTCCTACAATGAGCAGTTCTTC | CASSLVASGGLSYNEQFF
- | TRBJ1-3 | TRBV7-2 | - | TGTGCCAGCAGCTTGGACACAGGAAACACCATATATTTT | CASSLDTGNTIYF
- | TRBJ2-1 | TRBV20-1 | TRBD2 | TGCAGTCTACTAGCGCCTCAGCGGGAGACCCGGTTCTTC | CSLLAPQRETRFF
few | TRBJ1-1 | TRBV29-1 | - | TGCAGCGCAGCACGGTTGAACACTGAAGCTTTCTTT | CSAARLNTEAFF
few | TRBJ1-2 | TRBV7-9 | TRBD1 | TGTGCCAGCAGGCCCCCCGGGACAGGGGCCGGCGGCTACACCTTC | CASRPPGTGAGGYTF
- | TRBJ2-1 | TRBV11-2 | - | TGTGCCAGCAGCTTAGATCTATGGGATGAGCAGTTCTTC | CASSLDLWDEQFF
many | TRBJ2-3 | TRBV4-3 | - | TGCGCCAGCAGCCAAGGGACCTCCCCAGATACGCAGTATTTT | CASSQGTSPDTQYF
- | TRBJ2-1 | TRBV11-2 | TRBD2 | TGTGCCAGCGGGACTAGCGGGGATTACAATGAGCAGTTCTTC | CASGTSGDYNEQFF